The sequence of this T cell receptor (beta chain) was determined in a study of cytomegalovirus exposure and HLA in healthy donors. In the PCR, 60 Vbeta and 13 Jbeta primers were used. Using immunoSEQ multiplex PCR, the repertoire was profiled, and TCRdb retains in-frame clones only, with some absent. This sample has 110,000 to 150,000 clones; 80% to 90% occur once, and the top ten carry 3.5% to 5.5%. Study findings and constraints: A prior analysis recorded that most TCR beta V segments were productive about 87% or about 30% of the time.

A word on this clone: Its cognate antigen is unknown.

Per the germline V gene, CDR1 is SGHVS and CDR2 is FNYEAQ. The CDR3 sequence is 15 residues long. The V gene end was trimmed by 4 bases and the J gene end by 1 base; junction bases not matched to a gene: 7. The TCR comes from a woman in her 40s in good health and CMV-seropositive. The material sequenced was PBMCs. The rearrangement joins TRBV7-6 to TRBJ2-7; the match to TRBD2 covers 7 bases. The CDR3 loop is CASSSRGEDSYEQYF. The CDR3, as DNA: TGTGCCAGCAGCTCTCGGGGGGAGGATTCCTACGAGCAGTACTTC.